These 29 T cell receptor beta chains were all obtained from the same sample, sequenced in a study of cytomegalovirus exposure and HLA in healthy donors. The PCR ran on 60 Vbeta and 13 Jbeta primers. Clones were read by immunoSEQ multiplex PCR, and TCRdb kept only the in-frame ones, dropping some. The repertoire includes more than 95,000 clones, 74% of them detected once, and 3.5% to 4.5% sits in the top ten. Specimen: PBMCs. These receptors all come from a man aged 35-49 years in good health and CMV-seropositive.

V gene TRBV4-3 combines with J gene TRBJ2-7, with TRBD2 as a possible D gene (6 bases). Germline values: CDR1 LGHNA, CDR2 YSLEER. The CDR3 covers 15 residues. Trimming took off 3 bases at V and 4 bases at J, with 16 bases between the two ends. As DNA, the CDR3 is TGCGCCAGCAGCCAGGCCCGGGAGTGGGTTTACGAGCAGTACTTC. Encoded protein: CASSQAREWVYEQYF.

The V gene is TRBV5-1, the J gene TRBJ2-3, with 10 bases aligning to TRBD2. Germline V gives CDR1 SGHRS, CDR2 YFSETQ. The trim removed 4 bases at V and 0 bases at J, leaving 5 bases unmatched. CDR3 size: 16 residues. The CDR3 bases are TGCGCCAGCAGCCCGGGACTAGCGTCTAGCACAGATACGCAGTATTTT. It encodes CASSPGLASSTDTQYF.

The chain combines TRBV7-8 with TRBJ2-2, with 9 nucleotides matching TRBD1. Germline V lookup: CDR1 SGHVS, CDR2 FQNEAQ. Trimming took 5 bases from V and 5 from J; bases not matched to a gene: 9. CDR3 length equals 16 residues. The CDR3 loop reads CASSELPGQGTGELFF. The CDR3, as DNA: TGTGCCAGCAGCGAGCTACCGGGACAGGGTACCGGGGAGCTGTTTTTT.

V is TRBV10-3 and J is TRBJ2-2, with 9 nucleotides matching TRBD1. J was trimmed by 5 bases and V by 11 bases; bases with no gene match: 9. The CDR3 runs 14 residues. CDR1 and CDR2 from the germline V gene are ENHRY and SYGVKD. CDR3 coding DNA: TGTGCCGCCCAGGGGACAGGGTGGACCGGGGAGCTGTTTTTT. It translates to CAAQGTGWTGELFF.

Only one count was recorded for this clone. The V gene is TRBV6-5, the J gene TRBJ2-2, with no clear D. V was cut by 5 bases and J by 5 bases, with 9 bases left in between. The CDR3 sequence is 13 residues long. Per germline, CDR1 MNHEY and CDR2 SVGAGI. The CDR3 DNA is TGTGCCAGCAGTCCCGGTTGGACCGGGGAGCTGTTTTTT. Protein sequence: CASSPGWTGELFF.

The V and J genes are TRBV2 and TRBJ2-6; no clear D gene. The CDR3 is 15 amino acids. Germline lookup yields CDR1 SNHLY and CDR2 FYNNEI. The V end lost 4 bases, the J end lost 0 bases, and 7 bases lay between the germline ends. CDR3 amino acids: CASSGGSSGANVLTF. The CDR3 DNA reads as TGTGCCAGCAGTGGAGGCAGCTCTGGGGCCAACGTCCTGACTTTC.

The J gene is TRBJ1-3, the V gene TRBV7-2, with D unclear. The V and J ends lost 6 bases and 4 bases respectively, with 13 bases between them. The V gene's germline CDR1 is SGHTA and CDR2 FQGNSA. The length of the CDR3 is 14 residues. The CDR3: CASRPTEGGNTIYF. CDR3 coding DNA: TGTGCCAGCAGACCGACCGAGGGCGGAAACACCATATATTTT.

The chain couples TRBV4-1 to TRBJ2-5; 7 bases are a match to TRBD1. CDR1 MGHRA and CDR2 YSYEKL come from the germline V gene. The CDR3 consists of 12 residues. The J segment lost 11 bases and the V segment lost 8 bases, leaving 11 bases of the junction unmatched. CDR3 coding DNA: TGCGCCAGCCCCGGACAGGTTTCGGAGCAGTACTTC. Protein: CASPGQVSEQYF.

V and J are TRBV9 and TRBJ2-2; the D gene is possibly TRBD2 (5 bases). The CDR3 extends over 16 amino acids. The V and J ends lost 3 bases and 4 bases respectively, with 16 bases between them. Looked up from germline, CDR1 is SGDLS and CDR2 is YYNGEE. The CDR3 sequence is CASSALPSAGTGELFF. In DNA, the CDR3 is TGTGCCAGCAGCGCCCTACCTAGTGCGGGCACCGGGGAGCTGTTTTTT.

V usage is TRBV18 and J usage is TRBJ1-5; no clear D. Deletions cut 2 bases from V and 4 bases from J, with 12 bases between. Germline V gene lookup returns CDR1 KGHSH and CDR2 LQKENI. The CDR3 totals 15 residues. CDR3 sequence reads: CASSPAQLANQPQHF. As DNA, the CDR3 is TGTGCCAGCTCACCAGCACAGCTAGCAAATCAGCCCCAGCATTTT.

The chain carries TRBV19 and TRBJ1-2; D unresolved. Trimming removed 3 bases at V and 2 bases at J, with 13 bases between. Germline V gives CDR1 LNHDA, CDR2 SQIVND (reference sequence). This CDR3 contains 15 residues. CDR3 in amino acids: CASSIGRGENYGYTF. The CDR3 DNA reads as TGTGCCAGTAGTATCGGCCGGGGAGAAAACTATGGCTACACCTTC.

V is TRBV21-1 and J is TRBJ2-7; the table's D gene call, TRBD1, was not cross checked with the DNA. TRBV21-1 is given as a pseudogene. The CDR3 length is 15 residues. The DNA for the CDR3 is TGTGCCAGCAGCAAAGCTGAGACAGGGTCGAGCGAGCAGTACTTC. Residues: CASSKAETGSSEQYF.

The V and J genes are TRBV27 and TRBJ2-1, with 12 positions matching TRBD2. Germline lookup yields CDR1 MNHEY and CDR2 SMNVEV (reference sequence). The CDR3 runs to 14 residues. V shed 6 bases and J 5 bases; nucleotides not matched to a gene: 2. CDR3 sequence reads: CASRRLAGDNEQFF. The CDR3 nucleotides read TGTGCCAGCAGAAGACTAGCGGGAGACAATGAGCAGTTCTTC.

The gene calls are TRBV27 and TRBJ1-2; D uncertain. The CDR3 is 15 residues long. Germline V lookup: CDR1 MNHEY, CDR2 SMNVEV (reference sequence). Trimming took off 1 base at V and 8 bases at J, with 17 bases between the two ends. CDR3 amino acids: CASSLFRSVSGGYTF. DNA of the CDR3: TGTGCCAGCAGTTTATTTCGATCTGTGTCCGGGGGCTACACCTTC.

The genes are TRBV6-5 and TRBJ1-1; 10 bases align to TRBD1. CDR1 is MNHEY, CDR2 SVGAGI, per germline. This CDR3 is 14 amino acids long. After removal of 10 bases from V and 1 base from J, the junction contained 6 bases not matched to a gene. CDR3: CATHGDRGNTEAFF. CDR3 bases: TGTGCCACCCACGGGGACAGGGGGAACACTGAAGCTTTCTTT.

V gene TRBV19 combines with J gene TRBJ1-6; the D is unclear. The V and J ends lost 1 base and 8 bases respectively, with 6 bases between them. The length of the CDR3 is 13 residues. CDR1 and CDR2 (germline): LNHDA, SQIVND (reference sequence). This CDR3 is CASSIGSYSPLHF. Written as DNA, the CDR3 is TGTGCCAGTAGTATAGGTTCGTATTCACCCCTCCACTTT. The full variable domain, its missing parts supplied by reference TRBV19 and TRBJ1-6, is DGGITQSPKYLFRKEGQNVTLSCEQNLNHDAMYWYRQDPGQGLRLIYYSQIVNDFQKGDIAEGYSVSREKKESFPLTVTSAQKNPTAFYLCASSIGSYSPLHFGNGTRLTVT.

The chain employs TRBV7-2 and TRBJ1-4; 7 nucleotides align to TRBD1. The germline V gene has CDR1 SGHTA and CDR2 FQGNSA. The CDR3 consists of 15 residues. V was pared by 5 bases and J by 7 bases, with 10 bases of the junction left unmatched. For the CDR3, the DNA is TGTGCCAGCAGCGACAACAGGGGAGGCGGTGAAAAACTGTTTTTT. It translates to CASSDNRGGGEKLFF.

This chain links TRBV27 with TRBJ1-5; 8 bases line up with TRBD1. The CDR3 length is 15 residues. V lost 5 bases to trimming and J lost 2 bases; unmatched junction nucleotides: 5. Germline CDR1 reads MNHEY; CDR2 reads SMNVEV (reference sequence). The CDR3 DNA is TGTGCCAGCAGTATCGACAGGGGTGGCAATCAGCCCCAGCATTTT. Protein: CASSIDRGGNQPQHF.

This chain joins TRBV27 and TRBJ2-7; possibly TRBD2 for D (7 bases). Per germline, CDR1 MNHEY and CDR2 SMNVEV (reference sequence). The CDR3 has 16 amino acids. V dropped 8 bases and J dropped 3 bases, with 23 bases sitting between them. CDR3 in DNA: TGTGCCAGCGGGTTAGCGTCAGGGGCGGGGGACTACGAGCAGTACTTC. This encodes CASGLASGAGDYEQYF.

This clone was counted only a few times. The J gene is TRBJ2-7, the V gene TRBV27; tentatively, D is TRBD1 (5 bases). Germline V gene data show CDR1 as MNHEY and CDR2 as SMNVEV (reference sequence). V shed 2 bases and J shed 2 bases, with 10 bases lying between them. This CDR3 is 14 amino acids long. In DNA form, the CDR3 reads TGTGCCAGCAGTTTAGGGGTGGGGCCCTACGAGCAGTACTTC. Translated, it gives CASSLGVGPYEQYF.

This chain connects TRBV7-3 to TRBJ2-3; TRBD2 matches at 13 bases. CDR1 and CDR2 (germline): SGHTA, FQGTGA. The CDR3 is 16 amino acids. V lost 4 bases and J lost 4; bases outside the gene matches: 5. CDR3 bases: TGTGCCAGCAGCTCAGGACTAGCGGGAGTTGCAGATACGCAGTATTTT. Protein: CASSSGLAGVADTQYF.

J is TRBJ1-4 and V is TRBV27; 8 nucleotides agree with TRBD1. The junction had 3 bases not matched to a gene; V was cut back by 6 bases and J by 0 bases. This CDR3 spans 15 amino acids. The germline V gene has CDR1 MNHEY and CDR2 SMNVEV (reference sequence). The CDR3 protein is CASRTGEATNEKLFF. CDR3 sequence (DNA): TGTGCCAGCAGGACAGGGGAGGCAACTAATGAAAAACTGTTTTTT.

The CDR3 bases are TGTGCCAGCAGAGCTCCGGGACAGCCGCTCTACACCTTC. Translated, it gives CASRAPGQPLYTF. This sequence joins TRBV6-5 and TRBJ1-2; TRBD1 aligns across 7 bases. V lost 6 bases to trimming and J lost 10 bases; unmatched junction nucleotides: 11. The CDR3 extends over 13 amino acids. CDR1 MNHEY and CDR2 SVGAGI come from the germline V gene.

This sequence joins TRBV7-2 and TRBJ2-7, with a possible D match to TRBD2 (6 bases). Per the germline V gene, CDR1 is SGHTA and CDR2 is FQGNSA. The CDR3 is made up of 14 amino acids. The V end was cut by 4 bases, the J end by 6 bases, with 16 bases between. CDR3 sequence reads: CASSWGGKVSEQYF. The CDR3 nucleotides are TGTGCCAGCAGCTGGGGCGGGAAAGTCTCCGAGCAGTACTTC. The full variable domain, in which reference TRBV7-2 and TRBJ2-7 provide the parts outside the CDR3, is GAGVSQSPSNKVTEKGKDVELRCDPISGHTALYWYRQSLGQGLEFLIYFQGNSAPDKSGLPSDRFSAERTGGSVSTLTIQRTQQEDSAVYLCASSWGGKVSEQYFGPGTRLTVT.

This clone was seen only a few times. The gene calls are TRBV9 and TRBJ2-5; 7 bases fit TRBD2. Losses at the gene ends were 4 bases for V and 4 bases for J; bases not matched to a gene: 7. Germline assignment: CDR1 SGDLS and CDR2 YYNGEE. This CDR3 comprises 14 residues. The CDR3 loop reads CASSRERGGETQYF. The CDR3 bases are TGTGCCAGCAGCCGGGAGCGGGGCGGAGAGACCCAGTACTTC. The complete variable domain, with remaining parts taken from reference TRBV9 and TRBJ2-5, reads DSGVTQTPKHLITATGQRVTLRCSPRSGDLSVYWYQQSLDQGLQFLIQYYNGEERAKGNILERFSAQQFPDLHSELNLSSLELGDSALYFCASSRERGGETQYFGPGTRLLVL.

The V and J genes are TRBV7-9 and TRBJ1-1; 7 nucleotides align to TRBD1. This CDR3 is 12 amino acids long. Germline V gene lookup returns CDR1 SEHNR and CDR2 FQNEAQ (reference sequence). Trimming removed 7 bases from V and 11 bases from J; junction bases left unmatched: 10. The CDR3 DNA is TGTGCCAGCACCTTGGAGGGGGCCGCGGCTTTCTTT. Its translation: CASTLEGAAAFF.

V is TRBV9 and J is TRBJ2-6, with D possibly being TRBD1 (6 bases). V was trimmed by 3 bases and J by 4 bases, leaving 11 bases between them. CDR1 is SGDLS, CDR2 YYNGEE, per germline. This CDR3 spans 15 amino acids. CDR3 nucleotide sequence: TGTGCCAGCAGCGGACAGGCCTTCGGGGCCAACGTCCTGACTTTC. This gives the protein CASSGQAFGANVLTF.

This rearrangement joins TRBV6-5 to TRBJ1-6, with D unclear. The germline gives CDR1 MNHEY, CDR2 SVGAGI. Between the trimmed V and J ends, which lost 8 bases and 7 bases, there was a span of 9 bases. This CDR3 has 12 residues. CDR3 region: CASATGNSPLHF. Written as DNA, the CDR3 is TGTGCCAGCGCCACCGGGAATTCACCCCTCCACTTT.

CDR3 amino acids: CASSPTSGSHTQYF. Written as DNA, the CDR3 is TGTGCCAGCAGCCCGACTAGCGGGAGTCATACGCAGTATTTT. The rearrangement links TRBV7-2 to TRBJ2-3; TRBD2 matches 12 bases. Germline assignment: CDR1 SGHTA and CDR2 FQGNSA. This CDR3 region has 14 residues. The ends lost 5 bases at V and 7 bases at J; junction bases unmatched: 4.